The present TCR beta chain was sequenced within a study of cytomegalovirus exposure and HLA in healthy donors. As concerns this clone: Its antigen is not known.

This PCR relied on a set of 60 Vbeta primers and 13 Jbeta primers. The method was immunoSEQ multiplex PCR; TCRdb's version includes in-frame clones alone and lacks a portion of them. This sample has about 180,000 clones, with around 79% found just once. This CDR3 comprises 13 residues. V lost 6 bases and J 7 bases, leaving 15 bases between the germline ends. Germline CDR1 reads SNHLY; CDR2 reads FYNNEI. Study outcomes and limitations: By HLA locus, TCR association rates varied in a later analysis, with DRB1 showing the most and HLA-C the fewest. Some public TCRs appeared in many individuals, while most sequences were rare. The classifier reportedly diagnosed cytomegalovirus status with high sensitivity and specificity.

This chain joins TRBV2 and TRBJ1-1, with D possibly being TRBD1 (6 bases). The clonotype was recovered from a woman aged 45 to 65 in good health and CMV-seronegative. Material: PBMCs. CDR3 loop: CASRPGTTIEAFF. In DNA, the CDR3 is TGTGCCAGCAGACCCGGGACAACAATTGAAGCTTTCTTT.